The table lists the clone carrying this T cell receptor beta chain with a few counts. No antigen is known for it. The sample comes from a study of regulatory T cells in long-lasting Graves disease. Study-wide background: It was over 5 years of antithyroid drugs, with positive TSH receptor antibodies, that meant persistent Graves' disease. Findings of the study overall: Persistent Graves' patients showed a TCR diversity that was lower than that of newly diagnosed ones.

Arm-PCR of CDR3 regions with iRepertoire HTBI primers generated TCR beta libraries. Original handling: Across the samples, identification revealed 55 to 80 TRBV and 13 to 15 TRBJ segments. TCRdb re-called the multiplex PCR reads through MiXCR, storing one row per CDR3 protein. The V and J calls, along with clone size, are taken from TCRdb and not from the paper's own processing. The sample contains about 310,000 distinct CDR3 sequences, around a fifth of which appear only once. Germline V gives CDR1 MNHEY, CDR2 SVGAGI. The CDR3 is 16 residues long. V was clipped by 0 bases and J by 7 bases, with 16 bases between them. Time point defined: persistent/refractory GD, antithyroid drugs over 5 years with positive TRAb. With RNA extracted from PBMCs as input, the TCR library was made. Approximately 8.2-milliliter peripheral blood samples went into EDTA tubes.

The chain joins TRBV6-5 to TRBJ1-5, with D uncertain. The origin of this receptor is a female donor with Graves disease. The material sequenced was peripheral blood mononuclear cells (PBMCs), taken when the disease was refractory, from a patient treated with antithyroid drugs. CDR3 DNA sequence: TGTGCCAGCAGTTACTCGAAGGGAGGTTGGGTCCAGCCCCAGCATTTT. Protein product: CASSYSKGGWVQPQHF.